Listed below are T cell receptor beta chains from one sample, sequenced in a study of cytomegalovirus exposure and HLA in healthy donors. This table comes from immunoSEQ multiplex PCR, and its TCRdb copy is limited to in-frame clones, with some not included. The table shows 150,000 to 200,000 clones, with 65% to 75% occurring only once. Material: PBMCs. These receptors all come from a human donor in good health. Each CDR3 is given with its conserved first and last residue. A D gene is named only where the DNA matches it firmly. Clone sizes are given selectively: once, few, many, or a class where the clone is expanded.

cdr3_length | j_call | v_call | d_call | clone_size | cdr3_nt | cdr3_aa
14 | TRBJ2-5 | TRBV4-1 | NA | NA | TGCGCCAGCAGCCCAGTTGGGGCGAGGGAGACCCAGTACTTC | CASSPVGARETQYF
14 | TRBJ2-5 | TRBV6-5 | TRBD1 | NA | TGTGCCAGCAGTTACCCGGACAGGCGAGAGACCCAGTACTTC | CASSYPDRRETQYF
12 | TRBJ1-2 | TRBV29-1 | TRBD1 | NA | TGCAGCGTCCCGGACAGGAACTATGGCTACACCTTC | CSVPDRNYGYTF
15 | TRBJ1-1 | TRBV9 | NA | NA | TGTGCCAGCAGCGTAGAGCCAGGGGTTGGGACTGAAGCTTTCTTT | CASSVEPGVGTEAFF
14 | TRBJ1-1 | TRBV19 | NA | NA | TGTGCCAGTAGACCCTACCGGGGGAACACTGAAGCTTTCTTT | CASRPYRGNTEAFF
15 | TRBJ2-1 | TRBV7-9 | TRBD2 | NA | TGTGCCAGCAGCTTAAACGGGGGGGCCTTTTGGGAGCAGTTCTTC | CASSLNGGAFWEQFF
17 | TRBJ2-4 | TRBV11-2 | TRBD2 | NA | TGTGCCAGCAGCTCGCCGGGGGGGCGGAGGTCCAAAAACATTCAGTACTTC | CASSSPGGRRSKNIQYF
15 | TRBJ1-1 | TRBV4-3 | NA | NA | TGCGCCAGCAGCCCCATAGGCCAGGGCGAAACTGAAGCTTTCTTT | CASSPIGQGETEAFF
17 | TRBJ1-5 | TRBV19 | TRBD1 | NA | TGTGCCAGTAGTTCCCGGACAGGGGGTGATAGCAATCAGCCCCAGCATTTT | CASSSRTGGDSNQPQHF
14 | TRBJ2-7 | TRBV6-6 | NA | NA | TGTGCCAGCAGTTACGTACAGGGAAGCGGCGAGCAGTACTTC | CASSYVQGSGEQYF
16 | TRBJ1-3 | TRBV5-6 | TRBD1 | NA | TGTGCCAGCAGCTATGGGACAGGGGATTCTGGAAACACCATATATTTT | CASSYGTGDSGNTIYF
15 | TRBJ2-1 | TRBV4-1 | TRBD1 | NA | TGCGCCAGCAGCCCGGGACAGGGACCAAAGGATGAGCAGTTCTTC | CASSPGQGPKDEQFF
16 | TRBJ2-7 | TRBV6-6 | TRBD2 | NA | TGTGCCAGCAGTTACCCAGGAGCGGGGGGGCACTACGAGCAGTACTTC | CASSYPGAGGHYEQYF
14 | TRBJ2-4 | TRBV7-8 | NA | NA | TGTGCCAGCAGCCCCGACATAGCCAAAAACATTCAGTACTTC | CASSPDIAKNIQYF
15 | TRBJ1-6 | TRBV27 | NA | few | TGTGCCAGCAGTTCAGGGCCAGGGGCTAATTCACCCCTCCACTTT | CASSSGPGANSPLHF
17 | TRBJ2-2 | TRBV5-5 | TRBD1 | few | TGTGCCAGCAGCTCGACCGGGACAGGGAGCCACACCGGGGAGCTGTTTTTT | CASSSTGTGSHTGELFF
13 | TRBJ1-5 | TRBV30 | TRBD1 | NA | TGTGCCTGGAGGACAGGGGGCAATCAGCCCCAGCATTTT | CAWRTGGNQPQHF
15 | TRBJ2-7 | TRBV5-1 | TRBD1 | NA | TGCGCCAGCAGCATCTGGGACAGGGGCGCCGGCGAGCAGTACTTC | CASSIWDRGAGEQYF
13 | TRBJ2-7 | TRBV27 | NA | NA | TGTGCCAGCAGCCCAGGACAGTTCTACGAGCAGTACTTC | CASSPGQFYEQYF
14 | TRBJ1-2 | TRBV4-2 | TRBD1 | NA | TGTGCCAGCAGCCAAGATAAAGGACAGGATGGCTACACCTTC | CASSQDKGQDGYTF
18 | TRBJ1-1 | TRBV27 | NA | few | TGTGCCAGCAGGTCTTACTACAACCTAGACAGGATGGGCACTGAAGCTTTCTTT | CASRSYYNLDRMGTEAFF
16 | TRBJ2-2 | TRBV11-1 | TRBD1 | NA | TGTGCCAGCAGCTGGACAGGGGCTCATGGCACCGGGGAGCTGTTTTTT | CASSWTGAHGTGELFF
13 | TRBJ1-1 | TRBV19 | TRBD1 | NA | TGTGCCAGTGGGGGACAGAGGAACACTGAAGCTTTCTTT | CASGGQRNTEAFF
14 | TRBJ2-1 | TRBV5-1 | TRBD1 | NA | TGCGCCAGCAGCAACGGACAGGGTCTGCATGAGCAGTTCTTC | CASSNGQGLHEQFF
15 | TRBJ1-3 | TRBV30 | NA | NA | TGTGCCTGGAGTGTACATGCAGGGGCGGGAAACACCATATATTTT | CAWSVHAGAGNTIYF
16 | TRBJ1-1 | TRBV19 | NA | NA | TGTGCCAGTAGTGCCGGGGGGGTCAGGGCGAACACTGAAGCTTTCTTT | CASSAGGVRANTEAFF
16 | TRBJ2-3 | TRBV19 | NA | NA | TGTGCCAGTAGCCGATCCCCCAGACAGACCACAGATACGCAGTATTTT | CASSRSPRQTTDTQYF
15 | TRBJ1-1 | TRBV5-1 | NA | NA | TGCGCCAGCAGCTTGAGGTGGGGCCGTGACACTGAAGCTTTCTTT | CASSLRWGRDTEAFF
17 | TRBJ2-2 | TRBV4-1 | TRBD1 | NA | TGCGCCAGCAGCCAAACAACAGGGGGCGGAAACACCGGGGAGCTGTTTTTT | CASSQTTGGGNTGELFF
13 | TRBJ1-5 | TRBV27 | NA | NA | TGTGCCAGCAGCCGAACAAGAAATCAGCCCCAGCATTTT | CASSRTRNQPQHF
15 | TRBJ2-5 | TRBV15 | TRBD1 | NA | TGTGCCACCAGCGGTTGGACAGGGCCACAAGAGACCCAGTACTTC | CATSGWTGPQETQYF
15 | TRBJ2-1 | TRBV19 | TRBD1 | NA | TGTGCCAGTAGTATGGGACAGAGCTCCTACAATGAGCAGTTCTTC | CASSMGQSSYNEQFF
14 | TRBJ1-1 | TRBV7-9 | NA | few | TGTGCCAGCAGCCGTGACTGGAGGAACACTGAAGCTTTCTTT | CASSRDWRNTEAFF
13 | TRBJ1-5 | TRBV13 | NA | NA | TGTGCCAGCAGCTTCGGGAATAATCAGCCCCAGCATTTT | CASSFGNNQPQHF
13 | TRBJ1-6 | TRBV29-1 | TRBD1 | NA | TGCAGCGTCCGAGACAGGGAAGAAGTGCCCCTCCACTTT | CSVRDREEVPLHF
15 | TRBJ2-1 | TRBV2 | TRBD2 | NA | TGTGCCAGCACCCAGCTAGCGGGGTTCTACAATGAGCAGTTCTTC | CASTQLAGFYNEQFF
14 | TRBJ2-7 | TRBV5-1 | TRBD2 | few | TGCGCCAGCAGCTTTGGTAGCGGGGTCGACGAGCAGTACTTC | CASSFGSGVDEQYF
15 | TRBJ2-7 | TRBV7-2 | TRBD2 | NA | TGTGCCAGCAGCTTGGCGGGGGGTACCGCCTACGAGCAGTACTTC | CASSLAGGTAYEQYF
16 | TRBJ2-7 | TRBV7-9 | NA | NA | TGTGCCAGCAGCTCCAAAAGGGGGGGGGATTTCTACGAGCAGTACTTC | CASSSKRGGDFYEQYF
16 | TRBJ2-2 | TRBV11-2 | NA | NA | TGTGCCAGCAGCCCCTTGACTACCCGGGGCACCGGGGAGCTGTTTTTT | CASSPLTTRGTGELFF
14 | TRBJ2-2 | TRBV6-1 | NA | NA | TGTGCCAGCATTCCAGGGGTGAACACCGGGGAGCTGTTTTTT | CASIPGVNTGELFF
13 | TRBJ1-5 | TRBV30 | TRBD1 | few | TGTGCCTGGGGTCGGGACAGGAATCAGCCCCAGCATTTT | CAWGRDRNQPQHF
14 | TRBJ1-1 | TRBV12-2 | NA | NA | TGTGCAAGTCGCCCTCAGCGGGGGTATACTGAAGCTTTCTTT | CASRPQRGYTEAFF
17 | TRBJ2-3 | TRBV1 | NA | NA | TGCACCAGCAGCGACCTTCCTAGCGGGGGGAACCCAGATACGCAGTATTTT | CTSSDLPSGGNPDTQYF
16 | TRBJ2-1 | TRBV2 | TRBD2 | NA | TGTGCCAGCAGGTCTAGCGGGGGGCTCACAAACAATGAGCAGTTCTTC | CASRSSGGLTNNEQFF
15 | TRBJ1-2 | TRBV5-1 | TRBD1 | NA | TGCGCCAGCAGCCCAGGGGGGAACGGTGACTATGGCTACACCTTC | CASSPGGNGDYGYTF
15 | TRBJ1-4 | TRBV15 | NA | NA | TGTGCCACCAGCAGAGATAGGGGGACGGGGGAAAAACTGTTTTTT | CATSRDRGTGEKLFF
17 | TRBJ1-4 | TRBV5-1 | TRBD1 | NA | TGCGCCAGCAGCTTGAGGGCAGGGGGTGTATCTAATGAAAAACTGTTTTTT | CASSLRAGGVSNEKLFF
16 | TRBJ1-3 | TRBV25-1 | TRBD1 | NA | TGTGCCAGCAGTGGAAGTCCGGGACAGGGGGCTTACACCATATATTTT | CASSGSPGQGAYTIYF